A selection of T cell receptor beta chains follows, all from one sample in a study of a mutant IDH1 vaccine in newly diagnosed glioma. Using immunoSEQ multiplex PCR, the repertoire was profiled, and TCRdb retains in-frame clones only, with some absent. The table records around 87,000 clones, approximately 83% of them present only once. The source was PBMCs, collected from a glioma patient treated with radiotherapy, temozolomide or both. These receptors were obtained from a woman between 50 and 59 years old with glioma. CDR3s include the opening cysteine and the closing phenylalanine or tryptophan. D genes are given only for firm matches. Size is omitted from some rows. Given values are once, few, many or a class for expanded clones.

abundance	v_gene	len	j_gene	d_gene	CDR3nt	CDR3aa
.	TRBV30	15	TRBJ1-6	.	TGTGCCTGGAGTGTACTAGGGGACGGTAATTCACCCCTCCACTTT	CAWSVLGDGNSPLHF
once	TRBV6-1	15	TRBJ2-7	.	TGTGCCAGCAGTGACGACGGATGGCACTCCTACGAGCAGTACTTC	CASSDDGWHSYEQYF
.	TRBV28	19	TRBJ1-5	.	TGTGCCAGCAGTTTGACAGTTCAGTTTATGGCTTCGAGCAATCAGCCCCAGCATTTT	CASSLTVQFMASSNQPQHF
.	TRBV5-1	14	TRBJ1-3	TRBD1	TGCGCCAGCAGCTCAGGGACAGGGGGAAACACCATATATTTT	CASSSGTGGNTIYF
.	TRBV5-1	13	TRBJ2-7	TRBD2	TGCGCCAGCAGCTTGAGCGGGGCATACGAGCAGTACTTC	CASSLSGAYEQYF
.	TRBV11-2	16	TRBJ1-5	TRBD1	TGTGCCAGCAGCGGGGACAGGGGGCTTAGCAATCAGCCCCAGCATTTT	CASSGDRGLSNQPQHF
.	TRBV27	14	TRBJ1-1	.	TGTGCCAGCAGTGGGGGAGGGCCTGGCACTGAAGCTTTCTTT	CASSGGGPGTEAFF
.	TRBV5-1	17	TRBJ2-2	.	TGCGCCAGCATCGTTGGAGCGGGCCGGTCGAACACCGGGGAGCTGTTTTTT	CASIVGAGRSNTGELFF
.	TRBV19	15	TRBJ1-4	.	TGTGCCAGTAGTATTTTGGGGAAGACTAATGAAAAACTGTTTTTT	CASSILGKTNEKLFF
.	TRBV6-6	15	TRBJ2-7	TRBD2	TGTGCCAGCAGCCCTAGACTAGCGGGGGGGCGAGAGCAGTACTTC	CASSPRLAGGREQYF
few	TRBV7-2	12	TRBJ2-1	.	TGTGCCAGCAGCAAGTCTTGGGGCGAGCAGTTCTTC	CASSKSWGEQFF
few	TRBV5-4	14	TRBJ1-4	.	TGTGCCAGCAGCCCACAGGGTTTCGGTGAAAAACTGTTTTTT	CASSPQGFGEKLFF
.	TRBV9	16	TRBJ1-2	TRBD1	TGTGCCAGCAGCGATCAGCGGACAGGGGGCTCCTATGGCTACACCTTC	CASSDQRTGGSYGYTF
.	TRBV29-1	12	TRBJ2-3	.	TGCAGCGTTGGCCCGGTGGCAGATACGCAGTATTTT	CSVGPVADTQYF